This is a list of T cell receptor beta chains from one sample in a study of T cell responses to AZD1222 COVID-19 vaccine. Assay used: immunoSEQ multiplex PCR; TCRdb lists only in-frame clones, some missing. The sample shows more than 95,000 clones, 80% to 90% of them seen only once. Here the sequenced sample was peripheral blood, taken 28 days after the second AZD1222 dose. Receptors were obtained from an adult who received the AZD1222 COVID-19 vaccine. Both conserved end residues are trimmed from each CDR3.

V	J	CDR3
TRBV12-3/TRBV12-4	TRBJ1-1	ASSFNRGTEAF
TRBV25-1	TRBJ2-7	ASTRGTSYEQY
TRBV3-1/TRBV3-2	TRBJ1-2	ASRHSGAHYGYT
TRBV29-1	TRBJ2-1	SVVFGQLRGAYNEQF
TRBV3-1/TRBV3-2	TRBJ1-4	ASSQDPAGVIF
TRBV7-2	TRBJ2-7	ASSQGTGGLYEQY
TRBV6-2/TRBV6-3	TRBJ1-1	ASSYGGYTEAF
TRBV30	TRBJ1-5	AWSPETGSNQPQH
TRBV18	TRBJ1-1	ASTTGVSGKFEAF
TRBV12-2	TRBJ2-3	ASRGPEMRESTDTQY
TRBV15	TRBJ1-4	ATSRALGEKLF
TRBV5-1	TRBJ2-1	ASNLFIGERNEQF
TRBV18	TRBJ2-5	ASSPSRGQETQY
TRBV5-6	TRBJ1-5	ASSLAGRREFGQPQH
TRBV29-1	TRBJ2-1	SVEGLGQGADEQF
TRBV3-1/TRBV3-2	TRBJ1-5	ASSQDRGNQPQH
TRBV4-3	TRBJ1-1	ASSQSGTGWTEAF